This T cell receptor (beta chain) was obtained from a study of cytomegalovirus exposure and HLA in healthy donors. There are 15 residues in the CDR3. The V gene's germline CDR1 is MNHNY and CDR2 SVGAGI (reference sequence). V lost 2 bases to trimming and J lost 6 bases; unmatched junction nucleotides: 7. The PCR had 60 Vbeta and 13 Jbeta primers. Sequencing was performed with immunoSEQ multiplex PCR; in TCRdb, only in-frame clones are kept and a portion is missing. The repertoire holds under 150,000 clones, around 82% seen once, with about 1.5% in the top ten. The sequence was collected from a boy younger than 18 in good health and CMV-seronegative. The sample was PBMCs. The gene calls are TRBV6-6 and TRBJ1-5; 7 bases line up with TRBD1. Here the CDR3 DNA reads TGTGCCAGCAGTTACCCGACAGGGAAGAGTCAGCCCCAGCATTTT. It yields the protein CASSYPTGKSQPQHF.